The clone carrying this T cell receptor (beta chain) was counted between two and nine times. What it binds is not known. V lost 6 bases, J lost 7 bases, and 9 bases stayed unmatched. Germline assignment: CDR1 SNHLY and CDR2 FYNNEI. This CDR3 has 15 residues. Roughly 30,000 T cell genomes (roughly 190 ng DNA) went into each sorted-subset replicate. Using immunoSEQ multiplex PCR, the repertoire was profiled, and TCRdb retains in-frame clones only, with some absent. Here the sample spans around 700,000 clones, approximately 79% being singletons. A split of CD4+ cells into CD45RA+ naive and CD45RA-negative memory subsets was performed. This entry is derived from a study of shared clonotypes between healthy human individuals. Across the whole study: CD4 naive cells filled three plates per donor, CD4 memory three, CD8 naive two and CD8 memory one.

Regarding the study as a whole: Even with large depth, rarefaction showed that sorted-subset sequencing was incomplete.

This rearrangement joins TRBV2 to TRBJ2-1; 10 bases map to TRBD2. The TCR originated in a young woman in good health. What was sequenced was memory CD4+ T cells sorted from blood. The subset here: CD45RA-negative fraction. CDR3 protein: CASRRLAGVVNEQFF. For the CDR3, the DNA is TGTGCCAGCAGGCGTCTAGCGGGAGTGGTGAATGAGCAGTTCTTC.